What follows describes a single TCR beta chain. These data originate in a study of blood T cell repertoires in COVID-19. Study information: Spain, Italy and the United States supplied samples that represented acute and convalescent COVID-19. Sample material is recorded as cDNA or gDNA derived from T cells, B-cell-depleted T cells, or PBMCs.

Per the authors' pipeline: Reference gene primers were amplified, and this amplification served to estimate nucleated cell counts. Method: immunoSEQ multiplex PCR; TCRdb's copy keeps in-frame clones and lacks some. The D gene and trimming were derived from the DNA, and the V and J assignments and clone size from that table. Of more than 9,000 clones listed, 85% to 90% were seen once; the top ten hold under 25%. The CDR3 extends over 14 amino acids. Germline-derived CDR1 and CDR2 are MNHEY and SVGAGI. Germline trimming cut 7 bases from V and 7 bases from J; bases unmatched to any gene: 12. The chain uses TRBV6-5 and TRBJ2-7; 8 bases agree with TRBD1. The clonotype comes from a woman aged 60-70 years with active COVID-19. The sequenced sample consisted of peripheral blood. DNA for the CDR3: TGTGCCAGCACCAAGGACCAGGGGGCGAGGGAGCAGTACTTC. Translated: CASTKDQGAREQYF.